The 5 T cell receptor beta chains in this list originate from one sample, sequenced in a study of human T cells and chemical hapten exposure. Regarding time point: pre-sensitization, week 0. Treatment in this sample: therapeutic diphenylcyclopropenone sensitization with weekly scalp DPC. MiXCR, run by TCRdb on the RACE reads, gives a single entry per CDR3 protein. The sample has about 350,000 distinct CDR3 sequences; about 5% are singletons. Sequenced material: whole blood, taken in connection with sensitization to the hapten diphenylcyclopropenone (DPC). The origin of the receptors is a woman between 18 and 29 years old with alopecia areata. Some clones in this sample may be carry-over from other donors' samples.

The chain couples TRBV18 to TRBJ2-7; TRBD1 matches at 8 bases. Unmatched junction bases numbered 4, after V lost 2 bases and J lost 4 bases. Germline V gene sequence: CDR1 KGHSH, CDR2 LQKENI. The CDR3 spans 14 residues. The CDR3 DNA reads as TGTGCCAGCTCACCATTCCAGGGGGCTTACGAGCAGTACTTC. Its protein product is CASSPFQGAYEQYF.

Many counts were recorded for this clonotype. This chain connects TRBV7-3 to TRBJ1-2, with TRBD1 as a possible D gene (5 bases). Germline loops: CDR1 SGHTA, CDR2 FQGTGA. The V end lost 3 bases, the J end lost 6 bases, and 17 bases lay between the germline ends. The CDR3 runs 15 residues. CDR3 sequence: CASSFRGTRTHGYTF. As DNA, the CDR3 is TGTGCCAGCAGCTTCAGAGGGACTCGGACCCATGGCTACACCTTC.

The table lists this clonotype with a few counts. The rearrangement uses TRBV6-1 and TRBJ2-1; the D is unclear. Trimming removed 2 bases at V and 15 bases at J, with 29 bases between. The CDR3 has 17 residues. CDR1 is MNHNS, CDR2 SASEGT, per germline. The CDR3 nucleotides are TGTGCCAGCAGTGAACCGAGGATTCCCGGTGTCAACCTCGATTTGTTCTTC. Translated, it gives CASSEPRIPGVNLDLFF.

In this sample, this clonotype turned up many times. The chain recombines TRBV28 with TRBJ1-1; D gene uncertain. This CDR3 contains 12 residues. Trimming pared 11 bases from V and 1 base from J, leaving 11 bases between. Looked up from germline, CDR1 is MDHEN and CDR2 is SYDVKM. CDR3 DNA sequence: TGTGCCTCCAATTCGGGGAACACTGAAGCTTTCTTT. Its translation is CASNSGNTEAFF.

The J gene is TRBJ1-2, the V gene TRBV28, with 7 positions matching TRBD1. This CDR3 has 16 residues. J lost 4 bases, V lost 2 bases, and 10 bases had no gene match. The germline V gene has CDR1 MDHEN and CDR2 SYDVKM. This CDR3 reads CASSLGGTGTAYGYTF. The CDR3 coding sequence is TGTGCCAGCAGTTTAGGGGGAACCGGGACAGCCTATGGCTACACCTTC.